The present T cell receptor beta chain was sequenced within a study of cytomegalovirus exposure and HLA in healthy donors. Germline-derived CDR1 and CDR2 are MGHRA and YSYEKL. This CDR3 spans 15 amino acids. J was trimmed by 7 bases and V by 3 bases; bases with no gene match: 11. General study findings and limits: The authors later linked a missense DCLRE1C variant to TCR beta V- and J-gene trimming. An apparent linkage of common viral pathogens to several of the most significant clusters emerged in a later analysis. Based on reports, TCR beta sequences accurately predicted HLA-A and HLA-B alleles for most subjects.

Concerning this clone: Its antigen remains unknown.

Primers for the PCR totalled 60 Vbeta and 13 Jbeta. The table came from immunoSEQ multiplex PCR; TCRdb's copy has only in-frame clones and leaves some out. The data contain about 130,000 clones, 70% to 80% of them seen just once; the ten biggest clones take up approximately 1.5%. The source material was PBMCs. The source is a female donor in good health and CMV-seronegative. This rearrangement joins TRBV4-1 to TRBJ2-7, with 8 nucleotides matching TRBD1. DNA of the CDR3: TGCGCCAGCAGCCAGGCTGGACAGGGTCTTGGAGAGCAGTACTTC. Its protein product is CASSQAGQGLGEQYF.